This TCR beta chain was sequenced for a study of molecular identifiers for immune sequencing clone quantification. This clonotype was recorded a few times. One junction end disagrees with the germline gene, perhaps due to a read error. The use of previously described methods and listed TCR primers produced the bulk TCR libraries. MiXCR, applied by TCRdb to the PCR reads, yields one record per CDR3 protein. The sample shows over 600,000 distinct CDR3 sequences, about 20% of them seen only once. Naive CD8 T cells were picked out by sorting for CD8+CD4-CCR7+CD45RA+. The CDR3 is 14 amino acids. Per the germline V gene, CDR1 is GTSNPN and CDR2 is SVGIG (reference sequence).

The TCR was taken from a human donor in good health. Some libraries in this study had Jurkat cell RNA spiked in. The sequenced sample was naive CD8+ T cells from blood, with Jurkat cell RNA spiked in. The subset here: FACS-sorted CD8+CD4-CCR7+CD45RA+ naive T cells. The chain uses TRBV30 and TRBJ2-7; TRBD2 agrees at 7 bases. For the CDR3, the DNA is TGTGCCCGGAGTGTACTGGCGGGGGCCTACGAGCAGTACTTC. Its protein product is CARSVLAGAYEQYF.